The 8 T cell receptor beta chains below were found in one sample sequenced in a study of T cell changes during pregnancy in multiple sclerosis. Only in-frame clones appear in the TCRdb table, and some are missing; sequencing was by immunoSEQ multiplex PCR. The sample holds about 79,000 clones, 80% to 95% seen once. The sequencing used peripheral blood, collected in the second trimester of pregnancy. Source of these receptors: a female donor in good health, enrolled as a control in a pregnancy study.

The chain carries TRBV30 and TRBJ1-4, with D hard to call. Germline V gives CDR1 GTSNPN, CDR2 SVGIG (reference sequence). V gave up 3 bases and J gave up 8 bases, with 16 bases separating them. This CDR3 is 14 amino acids long. CDR3 sequence (DNA): TGTGCCTGGAGCCGAGGGCGGACGGGCGAAAAACTGTTTTTT. Its protein is CAWSRGRTGEKLFF.

The rearrangement joins TRBV18 to TRBJ2-5; possibly TRBD2 for D (5 bases). The V and J ends lost 2 bases and 1 base respectively, with 11 bases between them. CDR1 and CDR2 (germline): KGHSH, LQKENI. The CDR3 is 15 amino acids. The CDR3 DNA is TGTGCCAGCTCACCAGGGAGCGGACTCCAAGAGACCCAGTACTTC. It is translated as CASSPGSGLQETQYF.

The V gene is TRBV6-4, the J gene TRBJ2-3, with 7 bases aligning to TRBD1. With 6 bases clipped from V and 4 bases from J, the junction kept 7 bases outside the gene matches. This CDR3 is 14 amino acids long. Germline V gene lookup returns CDR1 MRHNA and CDR2 SNTAGT. CDR3 DNA sequence: TGTGCCAGCAGCCGCCGACAGGGTTCAGATACGCAGTATTTT. Protein: CASSRRQGSDTQYF.

The rearrangement uses TRBV30 and TRBJ2-7, with D possibly matching TRBD2 (7 bases). CDR1 and CDR2 (germline): GTSNPN, SVGIG (reference sequence). This CDR3 has 14 residues. Trimming pared 0 bases from V and 5 bases from J, leaving 14 bases between. The CDR3 here is CAWSVGGGPHEQYF. The CDR3 DNA is TGTGCCTGGAGTGTAGGGGGGGGGCCCCACGAGCAGTACTTC.

This chain joins TRBV5-1 and TRBJ2-5, with D possibly matching TRBD1 (6 bases). Trimming removed 7 bases from V and 3 bases from J, with 13 bases in between. This CDR3 has 13 residues. CDR1 SGHRS and CDR2 YFSETQ come from the germline V gene. The chain's CDR3 is CASARGIEETQYF. CDR3 DNA: TGCGCCAGCGCGAGGGGGATAGAAGAGACCCAGTACTTC.

V is TRBV5-6 and J is TRBJ2-5; 9 bases fit TRBD1. The CDR3 spans 14 residues. After removal of 3 bases from V and 3 bases from J, the junction contained 3 bases not matched to a gene. The germline CDR1 and CDR2 sequences are SGHDT and YYEEEE. Here the CDR3 reads CASSWGQGKETQYF. CDR3 sequence (DNA): TGTGCCAGCAGCTGGGGACAGGGCAAAGAGACCCAGTACTTC. Full variable domain (outside the CDR3, taken from reference TRBV5-6 and TRBJ2-5): DAGVTQSPTHLIKTRGQQVTLRCSPKSGHDTVSWYQQALGQGPQFIFQYYEEEERQRGNFPDRFSGHQFPNYSSELNVNALLLGDSALYLCASSWGQGKETQYFGPGTRLLVL.

The chain couples TRBV5-8 to TRBJ1-2, with D possibly being TRBD1 (5 bases). The CDR3 is made up of 16 amino acids. Looked up from germline, CDR1 is SGHTS and CDR2 is YDEGEE. The V gene lost 4 bases and the J gene lost 5 bases, with 21 bases spanning the gap. In DNA form, the CDR3 reads TGTGCCAGCAGCCGGGGAGGGGCAGGGCGAAATTATGGCTACACCTTC. It translates to CASSRGGAGRNYGYTF.

Of note for this clone: This CDR3 fails to terminate in the conserved phenylalanine or tryptophan, so it likely reflects a read error. It is unclear where the CDR3 begins or ends on the DNA, so no DNA is shown, and the CDR3 is as TCRdb lists it. This chain joins TRBV5-5 and TRBJ2-7; TRBD2, the table's D call, was not compared with the DNA. Per the germline V gene, CDR1 is SGHKS and CDR2 is YYEKEE (reference sequence). The CDR3 spans 13 residues, counting both ends. The CDR3 region is CASSYRGRGVSEL.